This T cell receptor beta chain was identified during a study of blood T cell repertoires in COVID-19. Looked up from germline, CDR1 is MNHEY and CDR2 is SMNVEV (reference sequence). Trimming pared 8 bases from V and 1 base from J, leaving 21 bases between. This CDR3 contains 17 residues. Method: immunoSEQ multiplex PCR; TCRdb's copy keeps in-frame clones and lacks some. The profile covers 210,000 or so clones, with approximately 89% appearing a single time and 3.7% taken by the ten largest. This TCR came from a woman in her thirties who had been exposed to COVID-19. The specimen was PBMCs or T cells enriched from blood (not recorded which). The chain is built from TRBV27 and TRBJ2-1; TRBD2 might be the D (6 bases). CDR3 sequence: CASQWAGPLESYNEQFF. As DNA, the CDR3 is TGTGCCAGCCAGTGGGCGGGACCCCTAGAATCCTACAATGAGCAGTTCTTC.